This T cell receptor beta chain was sequenced for a study of cytomegalovirus exposure and HLA in healthy donors. This CDR3 region has 17 residues. The germline V gene has CDR1 SGHTS and CDR2 YDEGEE. The V end was cut by 3 bases, the J end by 7 bases, with 23 bases between. PCR primers comprised 60 Vbeta and 13 Jbeta primers. Produced via immunoSEQ multiplex PCR; TCRdb's table is partial and in-frame only. The profile shows about 190,000 clones, around 82% of them singletons. The chain is built from TRBV5-8 and TRBJ1-5, with D possibly being TRBD1 (6 bases). What was sequenced was PBMCs. This clonotype was sampled from a woman aged 25-40 years in good health and CMV-seropositive. The CDR3 DNA reads as TGTGCCAGCAGCTGGACTCGGGACAAACGGTTAATACAGCCCCAGCATTTT. Translating it yields CASSWTRDKRLIQPQHF. Complete variable domain (other parts from reference TRBV5-8 and TRBJ1-5): EAGVTQSPTHLIKTRGQQATLRCSPISGHTSVYWYQQALGLGLQFLLWYDEGEERNRGNFPPRFSGRQFPNYSSELNVNALELEDSALYLCASSWTRDKRLIQPQHFGDGTRLSIL.